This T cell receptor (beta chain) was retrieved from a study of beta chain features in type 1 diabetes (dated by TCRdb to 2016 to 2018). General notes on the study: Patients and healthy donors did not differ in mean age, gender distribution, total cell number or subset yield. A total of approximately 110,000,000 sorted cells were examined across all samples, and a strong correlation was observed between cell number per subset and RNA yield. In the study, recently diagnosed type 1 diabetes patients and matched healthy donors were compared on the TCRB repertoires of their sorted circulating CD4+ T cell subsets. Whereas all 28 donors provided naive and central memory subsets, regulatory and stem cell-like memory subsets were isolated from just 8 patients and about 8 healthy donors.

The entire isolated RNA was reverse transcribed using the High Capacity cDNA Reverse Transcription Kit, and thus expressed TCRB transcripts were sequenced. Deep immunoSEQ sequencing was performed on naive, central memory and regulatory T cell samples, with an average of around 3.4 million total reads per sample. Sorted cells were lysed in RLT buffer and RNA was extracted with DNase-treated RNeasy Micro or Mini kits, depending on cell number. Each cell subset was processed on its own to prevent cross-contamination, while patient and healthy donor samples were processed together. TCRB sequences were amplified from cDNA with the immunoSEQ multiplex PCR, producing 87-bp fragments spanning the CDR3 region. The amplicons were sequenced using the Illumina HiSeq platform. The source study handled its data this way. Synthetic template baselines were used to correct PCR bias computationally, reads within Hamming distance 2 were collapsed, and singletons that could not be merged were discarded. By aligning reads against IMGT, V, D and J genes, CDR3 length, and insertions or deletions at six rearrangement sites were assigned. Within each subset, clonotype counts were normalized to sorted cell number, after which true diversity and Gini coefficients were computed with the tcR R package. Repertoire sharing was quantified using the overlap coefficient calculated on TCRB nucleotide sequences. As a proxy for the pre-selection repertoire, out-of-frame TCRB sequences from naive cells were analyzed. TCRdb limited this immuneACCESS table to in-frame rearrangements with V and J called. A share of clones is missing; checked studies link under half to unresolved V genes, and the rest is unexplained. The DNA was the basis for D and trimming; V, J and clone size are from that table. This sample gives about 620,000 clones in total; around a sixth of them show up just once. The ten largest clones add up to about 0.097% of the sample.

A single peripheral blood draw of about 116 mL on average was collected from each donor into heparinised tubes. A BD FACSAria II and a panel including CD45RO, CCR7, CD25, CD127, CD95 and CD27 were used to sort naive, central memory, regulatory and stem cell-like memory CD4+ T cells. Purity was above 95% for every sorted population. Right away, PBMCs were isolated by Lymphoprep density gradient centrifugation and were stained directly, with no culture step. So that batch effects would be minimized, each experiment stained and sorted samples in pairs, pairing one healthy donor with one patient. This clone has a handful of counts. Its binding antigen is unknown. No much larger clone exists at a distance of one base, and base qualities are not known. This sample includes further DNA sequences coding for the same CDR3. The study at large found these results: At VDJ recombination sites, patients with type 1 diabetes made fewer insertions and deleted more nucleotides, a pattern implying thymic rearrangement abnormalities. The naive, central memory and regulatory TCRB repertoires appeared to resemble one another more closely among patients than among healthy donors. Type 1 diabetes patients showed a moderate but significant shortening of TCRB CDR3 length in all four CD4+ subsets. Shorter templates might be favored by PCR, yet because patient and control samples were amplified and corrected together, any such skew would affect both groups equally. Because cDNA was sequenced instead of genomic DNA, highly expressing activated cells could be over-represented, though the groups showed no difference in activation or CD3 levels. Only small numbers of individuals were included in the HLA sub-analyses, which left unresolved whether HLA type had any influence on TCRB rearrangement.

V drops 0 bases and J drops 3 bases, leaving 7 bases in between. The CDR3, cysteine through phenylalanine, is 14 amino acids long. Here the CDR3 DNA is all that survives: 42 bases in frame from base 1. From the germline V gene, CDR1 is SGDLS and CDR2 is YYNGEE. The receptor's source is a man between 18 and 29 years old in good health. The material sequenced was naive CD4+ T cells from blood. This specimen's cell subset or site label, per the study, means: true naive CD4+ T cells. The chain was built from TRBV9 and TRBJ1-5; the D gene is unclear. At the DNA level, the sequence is TGTGCCAGCAGCGTAGAGGGCTCCAATCAGCCCCAGCATTTT. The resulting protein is CASSVEGSNQPQHF.